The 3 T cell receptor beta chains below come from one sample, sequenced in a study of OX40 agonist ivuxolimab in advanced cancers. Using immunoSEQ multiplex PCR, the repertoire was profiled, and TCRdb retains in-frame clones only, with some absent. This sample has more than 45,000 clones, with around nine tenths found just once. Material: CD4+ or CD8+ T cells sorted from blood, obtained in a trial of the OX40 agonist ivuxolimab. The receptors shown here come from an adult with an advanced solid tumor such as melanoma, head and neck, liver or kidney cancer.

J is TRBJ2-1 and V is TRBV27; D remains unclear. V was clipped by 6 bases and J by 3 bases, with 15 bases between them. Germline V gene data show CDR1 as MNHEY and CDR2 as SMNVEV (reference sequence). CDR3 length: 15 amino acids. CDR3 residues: CASSTTPPLYNEQFF. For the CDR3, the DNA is TGTGCCAGCAGCACGACTCCTCCACTCTACAATGAGCAGTTCTTC.

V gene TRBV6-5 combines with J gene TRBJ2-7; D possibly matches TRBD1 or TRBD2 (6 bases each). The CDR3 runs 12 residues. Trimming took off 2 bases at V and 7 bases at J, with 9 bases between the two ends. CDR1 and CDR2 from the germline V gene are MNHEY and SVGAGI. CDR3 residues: CASSYGGPEQYF. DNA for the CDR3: TGTGCCAGCAGTTACGGGGGGCCGGAGCAGTACTTC.

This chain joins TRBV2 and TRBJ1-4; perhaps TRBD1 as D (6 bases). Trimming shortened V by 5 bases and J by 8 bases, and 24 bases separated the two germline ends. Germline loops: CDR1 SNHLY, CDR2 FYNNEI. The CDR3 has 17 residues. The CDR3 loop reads CASSLPVGGAVKEKLFF. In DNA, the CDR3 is TGTGCCAGCAGTCTCCCCGTCGGGGGGGCTGTCAAGGAAAAACTGTTTTTT.